This T cell receptor (beta chain) derives from a study of blood T cell repertoires in COVID-19. The V and J ends lost 8 bases and 4 bases respectively, with 14 bases between them. This CDR3 contains 14 residues. In germline, CDR1 is MNHEY, CDR2 SMNVEV (reference sequence). Clones were sequenced by immunoSEQ multiplex PCR, and TCRdb holds only the in-frame ones, with some missing. The repertoire includes some 200,000 clones, 88% of them detected once, and less than 2% sits in the top ten. The TCR comes from a man in his 70s with acute or convalescent COVID-19. The sample taken for sequencing was peripheral blood. The V and J genes are TRBV27 and TRBJ2-2; D might be TRBD2 (6 bases). CDR3 coding DNA: TGTGCCAGCCAGCGACTAGTGCGCACCGGGGAGCTGTTTTTT. It is translated as CASQRLVRTGELFF.